These T cell receptor beta chains were read from a single sample in a study of PD-1 blockade in classical Hodgkin lymphoma. Here immunoSEQ multiplex PCR was the method, and the copy in TCRdb shows in-frame clones only, minus some. The sample holds tens of thousands of clones; 78% are singletons and the top ten take 9.4%. The source material was peripheral blood mononuclear cells (PBMCs), sampled before the fourth cycle of nivolumab. These receptors were collected from a human donor with classical Hodgkin lymphoma. The CDR3 runs from the conserved cysteine through the conserved F or W. The order of the fields is J gene, D gene, CDR3 length, clone size, V gene, CDR3 protein, CDR3 DNA. D genes are given only for firm matches. The size entry is marked missing in some rows and otherwise reads once, few, many or a size class.

J gene: TRBJ2-1; D gene: NA; CDR3 length: 13; clone size: NA; V gene: TRBV10-3; CDR3 protein: CAIRQDNYNEQFF; CDR3 DNA: TGTGCCATCAGGCAGGATAACTACAATGAGCAGTTCTTC
J gene: TRBJ1-2; D gene: NA; CDR3 length: 16; clone size: NA; V gene: TRBV18; CDR3 protein: CASSPPPGQKVYGYTF; CDR3 DNA: TGTGCCAGCTCACCACCACCCGGACAGAAAGTCTATGGCTACACCTTC
J gene: TRBJ2-1; D gene: NA; CDR3 length: 15; clone size: NA; V gene: TRBV18; CDR3 protein: CASSPERLGSNEQFF; CDR3 DNA: TGTGCCAGCTCACCAGAGAGATTGGGCTCGAATGAGCAGTTCTTC
J gene: TRBJ2-7; D gene: TRBD1; CDR3 length: 15; clone size: few; V gene: TRBV6-5; CDR3 protein: CASSPSGQGDYEQYF; CDR3 DNA: TGTGCCAGCAGCCCCTCAGGACAGGGAGACTACGAGCAGTACTTC
J gene: TRBJ1-5; D gene: NA; CDR3 length: 12; clone size: few; V gene: TRBV10-3; CDR3 protein: CAISEMTEPQHF; CDR3 DNA: TGTGCCATCAGTGAGATGACCGAGCCCCAGCATTTT
J gene: TRBJ2-1; D gene: NA; CDR3 length: 11; clone size: NA; V gene: TRBV5-8; CDR3 protein: CASSRLGGQFF; CDR3 DNA: TGTGCCAGCAGCCGATTAGGGGGGCAGTTCTTC
J gene: TRBJ2-2; D gene: NA; CDR3 length: 14; clone size: NA; V gene: TRBV2; CDR3 protein: CASSAISGTGELFF; CDR3 DNA: TGTGCCAGCAGTGCAATTTCTGGCACCGGGGAGCTGTTTTTT
J gene: TRBJ1-1; D gene: NA; CDR3 length: 15; clone size: few; V gene: TRBV6-1; CDR3 protein: CASSDPWTANTEAFF; CDR3 DNA: TGTGCCAGCAGTGACCCCTGGACTGCGAACACTGAAGCTTTCTTT
J gene: TRBJ2-1; D gene: TRBD2; CDR3 length: 14; clone size: NA; V gene: TRBV2; CDR3 protein: CASSASGYYNEQFF; CDR3 DNA: TGTGCCAGCAGTGCTAGCGGATACTACAATGAGCAGTTCTTC
J gene: TRBJ2-7; D gene: TRBD1; CDR3 length: 13; clone size: NA; V gene: TRBV19; CDR3 protein: CASSSGTAYEQYF; CDR3 DNA: TGTGCCAGTAGTTCCGGGACAGCCTACGAGCAGTACTTC
J gene: TRBJ2-1; D gene: NA; CDR3 length: 14; clone size: NA; V gene: TRBV28; CDR3 protein: CASSPAGAYNEQFF; CDR3 DNA: TGTGCCAGCAGCCCCGCAGGAGCCTACAATGAGCAGTTCTTC
J gene: TRBJ2-7; D gene: NA; CDR3 length: 13; clone size: NA; V gene: TRBV2; CDR3 protein: CATSQQPSYEQYF; CDR3 DNA: TGTGCCACCTCCCAACAGCCATCCTACGAGCAGTACTTC